The rows below give T cell receptor beta chains drawn from one sample of a study of cytomegalovirus exposure and HLA in healthy donors. Using immunoSEQ multiplex PCR, the repertoire was profiled, and TCRdb retains in-frame clones only, with some absent. In the table there are approximately 280,000 clones, 88% of which are singletons. Sample: PBMCs. These receptors all come from a woman younger than 30 in good health and CMV-seronegative. Each CDR3 is given with its conserved first and last residue. Each record gives: CDR3 DNA, CDR3 protein, D gene, V gene, clone size, J gene, CDR3 length. D genes are given only for firm matches. The listing skips clone size in some rows; elsewhere it reads once, few, many or a size class.

CDR3nt: TGTGCCAGCAGTGAAGGGTCTTCAACGAGGCTCGATACGCAGTATTTT
CDR3aa: CASSEGSSTRLDTQYF
d_gene: NA
v_gene: TRBV2
abundance: NA
j_gene: TRBJ2-3
len: 16

CDR3nt: TGTGCCAGCAGCACCAGGAGCGAGGGCTACCATGAGCAGTTCTTC
CDR3aa: CASSTRSEGYHEQFF
d_gene: NA
v_gene: TRBV5-4
abundance: NA
j_gene: TRBJ2-1
len: 15

CDR3nt: TGTGCCAGCAGTGAAGGGCAGGCCTATGGCTACACCTTC
CDR3aa: CASSEGQAYGYTF
d_gene: NA
v_gene: TRBV6-1
abundance: NA
j_gene: TRBJ1-2
len: 13

CDR3nt: TGTGCCAGCAGTTTAAGTTTTCACCGGGCTAGCGGGGACCACAATGAGCAGTTCTTC
CDR3aa: CASSLSFHRASGDHNEQFF
d_gene: TRBD2
v_gene: TRBV27
abundance: NA
j_gene: TRBJ2-1
len: 19

CDR3nt: TGTGCCAGCTCACCTACGGAGGGCGGGATCTACGAGCAGTACTTC
CDR3aa: CASSPTEGGIYEQYF
d_gene: NA
v_gene: TRBV18
abundance: NA
j_gene: TRBJ2-7
len: 15

CDR3nt: TGTGCCAGCAGCTTAAACAGGGAGGGTACCAATGAGCAGTTCTTC
CDR3aa: CASSLNREGTNEQFF
d_gene: NA
v_gene: TRBV7-3
abundance: NA
j_gene: TRBJ2-1
len: 15

CDR3nt: TGTGCCAGCAGCCCCCTAGGTCAGTCGTATGGCTACACCTTC
CDR3aa: CASSPLGQSYGYTF
d_gene: NA
v_gene: TRBV9
abundance: NA
j_gene: TRBJ1-2
len: 14

CDR3nt: TGTGCCAGCAGCTTGGGACCAGGGGCCTACGAGCAGTACTTC
CDR3aa: CASSLGPGAYEQYF
d_gene: NA
v_gene: TRBV5-6
abundance: NA
j_gene: TRBJ2-7
len: 14

CDR3nt: TGTGCCAGCAGGCGAGACTTCAGCTCCTACAATGAGCAGTTCTTC
CDR3aa: CASRRDFSSYNEQFF
d_gene: NA
v_gene: TRBV11-2
abundance: NA
j_gene: TRBJ2-1
len: 15

CDR3nt: TGTGCCAGCAGTTTCGTACTAGCGGAATACAATGAGCAGTTCTTC
CDR3aa: CASSFVLAEYNEQFF
d_gene: TRBD2
v_gene: TRBV28
abundance: NA
j_gene: TRBJ2-1
len: 15

CDR3nt: TGTGCCAGCTCTGTACAGGAGGGGGCAGGAGAGCAGTACTTC
CDR3aa: CASSVQEGAGEQYF
d_gene: NA
v_gene: TRBV18
abundance: NA
j_gene: TRBJ2-7
len: 14

CDR3nt: TGTGCCAGCAGCGCCCGGACAGGGGGCTGGTATGGCTACACCTTC
CDR3aa: CASSARTGGWYGYTF
d_gene: TRBD1
v_gene: TRBV9
abundance: NA
j_gene: TRBJ1-2
len: 15

CDR3nt: TGTGCCTGGGCGGGGCTTGGAGATACGCAGTATTTT
CDR3aa: CAWAGLGDTQYF
d_gene: NA
v_gene: TRBV30
abundance: NA
j_gene: TRBJ2-3
len: 12

CDR3nt: TGTGCCAGCAGCGCGAGGAGGAACACTGAAGCTTTCTTT
CDR3aa: CASSARRNTEAFF
d_gene: NA
v_gene: TRBV9
abundance: once
j_gene: TRBJ1-1
len: 13

CDR3nt: TGCGCCAGCAGCCAAGAGACGATCGCGGGGAATGAGCAGTTCTTC
CDR3aa: CASSQETIAGNEQFF
d_gene: NA
v_gene: TRBV4-3
abundance: NA
j_gene: TRBJ2-1
len: 15

CDR3nt: TGTGCCAGTAGCCCTAAACGCGGCACCTACAATGAGCAGTTCTTC
CDR3aa: CASSPKRGTYNEQFF
d_gene: NA
v_gene: TRBV19
abundance: NA
j_gene: TRBJ2-1
len: 15

CDR3nt: TGTGCCAGCAGCCTAGCCCCCTTAAGAGACGAGCAGTACTTC
CDR3aa: CASSLAPLRDEQYF
d_gene: NA
v_gene: TRBV11-2
abundance: NA
j_gene: TRBJ2-7
len: 14

CDR3nt: TGTGCCAGCATCCCGGGTCCAGGGGTCTATGAAAAACTGTTTTTT
CDR3aa: CASIPGPGVYEKLFF
d_gene: NA
v_gene: TRBV28
abundance: NA
j_gene: TRBJ1-4
len: 15

CDR3nt: TGTGCCAGCACGGGTCGAGGGTATGGCTACACCTTC
CDR3aa: CASTGRGYGYTF
d_gene: NA
v_gene: TRBV6-6
abundance: few
j_gene: TRBJ1-2
len: 12

CDR3nt: TGTGCCAGCAGTTGGAAGACAGGGAAAAGAGACACCATATATTTT
CDR3aa: CASSWKTGKRDTIYF
d_gene: TRBD1
v_gene: TRBV6-5
abundance: NA
j_gene: TRBJ1-3
len: 15

CDR3nt: TGCGCCAGCAGCCAATCTCTGGGGCCTGGAAACACCATATATTTT
CDR3aa: CASSQSLGPGNTIYF
d_gene: NA
v_gene: TRBV4-3
abundance: NA
j_gene: TRBJ1-3
len: 15

CDR3nt: TGTGCCAGCAGTAAAACAGGACTAGTTAAAACCTACGAGCAGTACTTC
CDR3aa: CASSKTGLVKTYEQYF
d_gene: TRBD2
v_gene: TRBV2
abundance: NA
j_gene: TRBJ2-7
len: 16

CDR3nt: TGTGCCAGCAGCTTGGGCGAAGAAGCTTTCTTT
CDR3aa: CASSLGEEAFF
d_gene: NA
v_gene: TRBV11-1
abundance: NA
j_gene: TRBJ1-1
len: 11

CDR3nt: TGTGCCAGCAGCCACAGGACTAGCGGGAGGGCCTACGAGCAGTACTTC
CDR3aa: CASSHRTSGRAYEQYF
d_gene: TRBD2
v_gene: TRBV5-5
abundance: NA
j_gene: TRBJ2-7
len: 16

CDR3nt: TGTGCCAGCAGCCCTGGGGTAGCGGGATGGTTGGCGAATACGCAGTATTTT
CDR3aa: CASSPGVAGWLANTQYF
d_gene: TRBD2
v_gene: TRBV7-2
abundance: NA
j_gene: TRBJ2-3
len: 17

CDR3nt: TGTGCCAGCAGCCCCGCCACTGATACGCAGTATTTT
CDR3aa: CASSPATDTQYF
d_gene: NA
v_gene: TRBV5-6
abundance: NA
j_gene: TRBJ2-3
len: 12

CDR3nt: TGTGCCAGCAGTCCCCGGGGGGGCGGGAGGTTTTACGAGCAGTACTTC
CDR3aa: CASSPRGGGRFYEQYF
d_gene: TRBD2
v_gene: TRBV28
abundance: NA
j_gene: TRBJ2-7
len: 16

CDR3nt: TGTGCCAGCAGCTTAGTAATGGGCAGCTTGGGGCAGTTCTTC
CDR3aa: CASSLVMGSLGQFF
d_gene: NA
v_gene: TRBV11-2
abundance: NA
j_gene: TRBJ2-1
len: 14